This T cell receptor beta chain originates from a study of CD8 T cells in ankylosing spondylitis. Study-wide findings and caveats: For ankylosing spondylitis blood, a TCR beta motif of 7 to 9 highly homologous variants appeared characteristic. Clones linked to disease were reported to show significant enrichment in matched ankylosing spondylitis synovial fluid.

A remark on this clonotype: Its antigen is currently unknown. This may arise from a read error, as a much more abundant clone is one base away.

In germline, CDR1 is SQVTM, CDR2 ANQGSEA. J lost 7 bases, V lost 4 bases, and 8 bases had no gene match. The CDR3 runs to 13 residues. 5'-RACE, quantitative and with molecular barcodes, yielded the TCR beta libraries. TCRdb processed the 5' RACE reads anew with MiXCR; each CDR3 protein has one entry. Of about 420,000 distinct CDR3 sequences in the sample, 20% to 25% were seen once. The gene calls are TRBV29-1 and TRBJ2-5; 8 positions match TRBD1. Sequencing used blood, either unsorted or a sorted T cell fraction (not recorded which). This TCR was recovered from a male donor with ankylosing spondylitis. The CDR3: CSVVGQDWRTQYF. The CDR3 region has the DNA TGCAGCGTTGTGGGACAGGACTGGCGGACCCAGTACTTC.